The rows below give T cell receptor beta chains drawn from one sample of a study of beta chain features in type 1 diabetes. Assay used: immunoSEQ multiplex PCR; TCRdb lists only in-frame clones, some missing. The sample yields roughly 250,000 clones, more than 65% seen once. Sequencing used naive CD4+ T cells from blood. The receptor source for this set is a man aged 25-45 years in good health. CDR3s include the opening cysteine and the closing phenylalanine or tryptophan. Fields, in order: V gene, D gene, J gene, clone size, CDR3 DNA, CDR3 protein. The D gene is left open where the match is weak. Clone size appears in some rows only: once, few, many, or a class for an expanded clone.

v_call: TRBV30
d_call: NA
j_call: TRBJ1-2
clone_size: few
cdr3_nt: TGTGCCTGGAGTAAGGGATGGAACTATGGCTACACCTTC
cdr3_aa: CAWSKGWNYGYTF

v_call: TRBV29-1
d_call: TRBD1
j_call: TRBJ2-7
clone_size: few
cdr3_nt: TGCAGCGTGAGGACAGGGCCTCTTGAAGAGCAGTACTTC
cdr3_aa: CSVRTGPLEEQYF

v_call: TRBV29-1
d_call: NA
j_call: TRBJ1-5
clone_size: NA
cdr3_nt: TGCAGCGTGACATTCAATAGCAATCAGCCCCAGCATTTT
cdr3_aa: CSVTFNSNQPQHF

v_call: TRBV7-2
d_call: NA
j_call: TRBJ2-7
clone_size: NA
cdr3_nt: TGTGCCAGCAGCTTGGGTTCAGGGCCCGGCGAGCAGTACTTC
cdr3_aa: CASSLGSGPGEQYF

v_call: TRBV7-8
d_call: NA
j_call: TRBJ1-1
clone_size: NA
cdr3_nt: TGTGCCAGCAGCTTAGTACAGGGTGGGACTGAAGCTTTCTTT
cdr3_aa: CASSLVQGGTEAFF

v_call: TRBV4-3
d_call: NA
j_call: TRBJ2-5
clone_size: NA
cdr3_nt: TGCGCCAGCAGCCAAGCCGGCGCGTGGGGAGAGACCCAGTACTTC
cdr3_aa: CASSQAGAWGETQYF

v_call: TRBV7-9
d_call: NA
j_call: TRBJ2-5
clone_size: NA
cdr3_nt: TGTGCCAGCAGAACTAAGGGAAGTGAGACCCAGTACTTC
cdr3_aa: CASRTKGSETQYF

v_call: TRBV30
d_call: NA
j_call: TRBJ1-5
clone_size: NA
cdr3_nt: TGTGCCTGGAGTGCAGAATCACTAAATCAGCCCCAGCATTTT
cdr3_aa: CAWSAESLNQPQHF

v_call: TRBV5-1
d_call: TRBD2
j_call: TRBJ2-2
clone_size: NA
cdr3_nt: TGCGCCAGCAGCCCACTAGCGGGCAGCACCGGGGAGCTGTTTTTT
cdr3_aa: CASSPLAGSTGELFF

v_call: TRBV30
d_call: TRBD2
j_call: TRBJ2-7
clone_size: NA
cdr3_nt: TGTGCCTGGGGGACTAGCGGGGTATACGAGCAGTACTTC
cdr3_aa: CAWGTSGVYEQYF

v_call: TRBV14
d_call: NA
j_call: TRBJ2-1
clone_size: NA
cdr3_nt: TGTGCCAGCAGCCAAGATCTACGGAGGGAGCAGTTCTTC
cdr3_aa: CASSQDLRREQFF

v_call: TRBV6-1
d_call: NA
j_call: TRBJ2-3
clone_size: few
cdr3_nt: TGTGCCAGCAGTGATTACACAGATACGCAGTATTTT
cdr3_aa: CASSDYTDTQYF

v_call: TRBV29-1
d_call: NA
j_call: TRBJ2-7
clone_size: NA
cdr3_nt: TGCAGCGTTGGAGAGGGGATTACCTACGAGCAGTACTTC
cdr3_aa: CSVGEGITYEQYF

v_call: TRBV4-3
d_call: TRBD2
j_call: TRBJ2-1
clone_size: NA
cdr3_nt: TGCGCCAGCAGAAACCTAGCGGGAGGGTTGAAAGAGAATGAGCAGTTCTTC
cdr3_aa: CASRNLAGGLKENEQFF

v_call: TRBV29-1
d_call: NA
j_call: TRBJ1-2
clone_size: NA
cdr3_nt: TGCAGCGTGACAGCGAACTATGGCTACACCTTC
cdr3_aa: CSVTANYGYTF

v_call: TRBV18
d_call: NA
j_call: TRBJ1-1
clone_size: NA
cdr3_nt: TGTGCCAGCTCACCTACAGGATCACTGGAAGCTTTCTTT
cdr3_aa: CASSPTGSLEAFF

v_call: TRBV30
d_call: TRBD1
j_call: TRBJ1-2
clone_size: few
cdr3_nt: TGTGCCTGGAGTCAAACAGGGGGATCCCATGGCTACACCTTC
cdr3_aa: CAWSQTGGSHGYTF

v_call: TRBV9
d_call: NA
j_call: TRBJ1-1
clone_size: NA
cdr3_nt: TGTGCCAGCAGCGGAGGACCTGCGAACACTGAAGCTTTCTTT
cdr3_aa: CASSGGPANTEAFF

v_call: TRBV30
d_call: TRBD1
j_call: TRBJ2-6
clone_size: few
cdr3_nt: TGTGCCTGGAGTATGACAGGGGCTGGGGCCAACGTCCTGACTTTC
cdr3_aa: CAWSMTGAGANVLTF

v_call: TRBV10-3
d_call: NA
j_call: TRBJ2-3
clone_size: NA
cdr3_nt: TGTGCCATCAGTGGGCAGGGAATCGATACGCAGTATTTT
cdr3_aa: CAISGQGIDTQYF

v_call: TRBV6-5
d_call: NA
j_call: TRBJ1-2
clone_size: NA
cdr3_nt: TGTGCCAGCAGCGGGAGAAACTATGGCTACACCTTC
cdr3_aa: CASSGRNYGYTF

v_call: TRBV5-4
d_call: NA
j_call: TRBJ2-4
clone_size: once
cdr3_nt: TGTGCCAGCAGCTTGGATGAGGACCTACTAGCCAAAAACATTCAGTACTTC
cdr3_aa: CASSLDEDLLAKNIQYF

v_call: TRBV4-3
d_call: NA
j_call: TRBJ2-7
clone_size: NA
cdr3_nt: TGCGCCAGCAGCCAAGATAAAGACGGCTACTACGAGCAGTACTTC
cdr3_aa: CASSQDKDGYYEQYF

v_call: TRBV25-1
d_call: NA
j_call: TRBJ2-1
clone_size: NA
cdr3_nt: TGTGCCAGCAGTTCCGTGGGGGAGAACAATGAGCAGTTCTTC
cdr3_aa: CASSSVGENNEQFF

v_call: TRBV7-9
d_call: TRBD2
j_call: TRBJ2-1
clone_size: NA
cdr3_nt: TGTGCCAGCAGCTTACCTAGCGGGGAGAACAATGAGCAGTTCTTC
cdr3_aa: CASSLPSGENNEQFF

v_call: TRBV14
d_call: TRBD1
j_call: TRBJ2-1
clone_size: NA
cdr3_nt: TGTGCCAGCAGCCAAGGACCGGGACAGGGGATTCCGTCCCAGTTCTTC
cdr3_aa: CASSQGPGQGIPSQFF

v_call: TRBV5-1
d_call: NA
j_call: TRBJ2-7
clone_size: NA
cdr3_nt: TGCGCCAGCAGCTTGACCCTTCGGGGCTGGGACTACGAGCAGTACTTC
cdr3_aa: CASSLTLRGWDYEQYF

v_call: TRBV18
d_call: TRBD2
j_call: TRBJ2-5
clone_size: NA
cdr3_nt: TGTGCCAGCTCACCAGGACTAGCGGGAGCGATCCGAGAGACCCAGTACTTC
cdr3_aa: CASSPGLAGAIRETQYF

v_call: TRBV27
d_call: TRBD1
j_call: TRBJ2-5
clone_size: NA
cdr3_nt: TGTGCCAGCAGTTCCGGACAGGCACAAGAGACCCAGTACTTC
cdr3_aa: CASSSGQAQETQYF

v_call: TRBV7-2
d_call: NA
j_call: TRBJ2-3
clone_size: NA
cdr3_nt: TGTGCCAGCAGCCCCTCTTTCTTGGGAGATACGCAGTATTTT
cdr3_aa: CASSPSFLGDTQYF

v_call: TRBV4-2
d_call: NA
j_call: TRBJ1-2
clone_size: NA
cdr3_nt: TGTGCCAGCAGCCAAGCCCAGGGCGACTATGGCTACACCTTC
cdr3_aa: CASSQAQGDYGYTF

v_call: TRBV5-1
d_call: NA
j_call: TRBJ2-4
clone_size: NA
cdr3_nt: TGCGCCAGGGAAGCCAAAAACATTCAGTACTTC
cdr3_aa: CAREAKNIQYF

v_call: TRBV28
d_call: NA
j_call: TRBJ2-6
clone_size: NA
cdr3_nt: TGTGCCAGCAGTCCGGGGACTGCGAAGTCTGGGGCCAACGTCCTGACTTTC
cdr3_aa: CASSPGTAKSGANVLTF

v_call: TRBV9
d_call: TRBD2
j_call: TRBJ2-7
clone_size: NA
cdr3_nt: TGTGCCAGCAGCCCCAGCGGGGCGGTTGAGCAGTACTTC
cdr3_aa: CASSPSGAVEQYF

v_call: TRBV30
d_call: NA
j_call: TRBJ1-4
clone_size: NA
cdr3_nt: TGTGCCTGGACTTACGGCCTTAATGAAAAACTGTTTTTT
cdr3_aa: CAWTYGLNEKLFF

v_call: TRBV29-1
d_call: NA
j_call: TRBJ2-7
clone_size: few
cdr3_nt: TGCAGCGTTGAGGACAACTCCTACGAGCAGTACTTC
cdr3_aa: CSVEDNSYEQYF

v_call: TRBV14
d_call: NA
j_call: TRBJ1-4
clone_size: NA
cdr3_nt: TGTGCCAGCAGCCCGGTGCAGGGAGGTGAAAAACTGTTTTTT
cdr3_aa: CASSPVQGGEKLFF

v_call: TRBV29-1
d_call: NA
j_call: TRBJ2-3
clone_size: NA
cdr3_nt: TGCAGCGTTCTGGCAGGGAACACAGATACGCAGTATTTT
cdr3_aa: CSVLAGNTDTQYF

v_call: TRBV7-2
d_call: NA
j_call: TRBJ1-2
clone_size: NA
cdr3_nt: TGTGCCAGCAGCGTCACAGGTGGGCCATATGGCTACACCTTC
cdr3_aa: CASSVTGGPYGYTF

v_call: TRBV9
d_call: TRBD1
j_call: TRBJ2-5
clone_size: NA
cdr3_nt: TGTGCCAGCAGCGTTTCGGGGACAGGGGGCAGGGAGACCCAGTACTTC
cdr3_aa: CASSVSGTGGRETQYF

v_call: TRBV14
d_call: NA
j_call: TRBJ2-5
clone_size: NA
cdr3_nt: TGTGCCAGCAGCCAAATCGGGGAGACCCAGTACTTC
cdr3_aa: CASSQIGETQYF

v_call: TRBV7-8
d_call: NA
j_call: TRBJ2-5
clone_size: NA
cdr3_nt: TGTGCCAGCAGCTTAGGAAACGCTAGGATGTGGGAGACCCAGTACTTC
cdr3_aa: CASSLGNARMWETQYF

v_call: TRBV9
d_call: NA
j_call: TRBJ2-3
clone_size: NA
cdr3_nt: TGTGCCAGCAGCGTAGCTTCACGGGCCAGCACAGATACGCAGTATTTT
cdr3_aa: CASSVASRASTDTQYF

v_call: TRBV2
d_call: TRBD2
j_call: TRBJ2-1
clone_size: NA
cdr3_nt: TGTGCCAGCAGTACAGCGGGAGCCTCCTACAATGAGCAGTTCTTC
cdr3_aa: CASSTAGASYNEQFF

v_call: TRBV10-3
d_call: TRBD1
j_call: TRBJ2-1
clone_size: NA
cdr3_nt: TGTGCCACGAAGGGGGCCGGCAATGAGCAGTTCTTC
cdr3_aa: CATKGAGNEQFF

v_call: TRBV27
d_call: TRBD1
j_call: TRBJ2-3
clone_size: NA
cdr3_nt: TGTGCCAGCAGGAGACCGGGACAGGGTACAGATACGCAGTATTTT
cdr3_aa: CASRRPGQGTDTQYF

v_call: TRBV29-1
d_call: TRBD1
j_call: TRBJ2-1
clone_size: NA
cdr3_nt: TGCAGCGTCAAAGACAGGGAGTCCTACAATGAGCAGTTCTTC
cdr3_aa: CSVKDRESYNEQFF

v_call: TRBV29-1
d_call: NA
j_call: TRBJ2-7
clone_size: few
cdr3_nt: TGCAGCGTTGCCCAGAACTCCTACGAGCAGTACTTC
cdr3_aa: CSVAQNSYEQYF

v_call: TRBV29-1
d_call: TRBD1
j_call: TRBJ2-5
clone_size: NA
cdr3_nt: TGCAGCGTGGACAGGGTCGGCGAGACCCAGTACTTC
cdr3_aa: CSVDRVGETQYF